This T cell receptor (beta chain) was identified in a study of early T cells in non-severe SARS-CoV-2 infection. Overall study context: Chains were not paired, and sequencing was done on bulk RNA from unsorted whole blood.

Study-level results: A preference for anti-spike CD8 responses marked VDJdb matching, which missed private and CD4 specificities.

Researchers attached unique molecular identifiers to individual cDNA molecules. TCRdb re-called the 5' RACE reads through MiXCR, storing one row per CDR3 protein. The sample has about 100,000 distinct CDR3 sequences; roughly an eighth are singletons. This CDR3 spans 12 amino acids. V lost 7 bases to trimming and J lost 5 bases, with 11 bases between them. Germline V gene data show CDR1 as MNHEY and CDR2 as SVGAGI. This clonotype has at least ten counts. Its antigen is as yet unknown. Sequences were obtained from whole blood. V and J are TRBV6-5 and TRBJ1-2; the D is unclear. The sequence was obtained from an adult who was a healthcare worker with PCR-confirmed SARS-CoV-2 infection or an uninfected control (not recorded which). The CDR3, as DNA: TGTGCCAGCACCATGGACGGATATGGCTACACCTTC. Protein sequence: CASTMDGYGYTF.